This TCR beta chain was recovered during a study of graft-versus-host responses after intestinal transplantation. Of note for this clone: Its target is not known.

Method: immunoSEQ multiplex PCR; TCRdb's copy keeps in-frame clones and lacks some. The top ten hold 0.71% of the sample, which has around 99,000 clones, around 90% seen once. V gave up 5 bases and J gave up 6 bases, with 13 bases separating them. The CDR3 spans 14 residues. CDR1 SEHNR and CDR2 FQNEAQ come from the germline V gene (reference sequence). The source of this sequence is a human donor who was the organ donor for an intestinal transplant. The rearrangement uses TRBV7-9 and TRBJ2-2, with D possibly matching TRBD2 (5 bases). The sample here was unstimulated CD4+ T cells sorted from spleen or lymph node cells, taken before transplant. DNA for the CDR3: TGTGCCAGCAGCCTCAGCGAGGGAGCCGGGGAGCTGTTTTTT. It translates to CASSLSEGAGELFF.